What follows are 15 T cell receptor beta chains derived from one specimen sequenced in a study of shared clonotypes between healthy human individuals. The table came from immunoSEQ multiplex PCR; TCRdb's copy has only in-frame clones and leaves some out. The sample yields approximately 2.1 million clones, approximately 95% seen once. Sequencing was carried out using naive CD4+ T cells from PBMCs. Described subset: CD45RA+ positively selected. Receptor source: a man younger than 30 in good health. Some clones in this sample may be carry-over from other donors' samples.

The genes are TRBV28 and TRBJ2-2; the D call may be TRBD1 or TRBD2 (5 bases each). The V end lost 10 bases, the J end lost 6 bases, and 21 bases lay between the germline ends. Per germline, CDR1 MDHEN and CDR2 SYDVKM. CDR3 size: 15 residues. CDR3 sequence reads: CATARTGRVAGELFF. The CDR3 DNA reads TGTGCCACCGCTCGAACGGGGCGCGTCGCCGGGGAGCTGTTTTTT.

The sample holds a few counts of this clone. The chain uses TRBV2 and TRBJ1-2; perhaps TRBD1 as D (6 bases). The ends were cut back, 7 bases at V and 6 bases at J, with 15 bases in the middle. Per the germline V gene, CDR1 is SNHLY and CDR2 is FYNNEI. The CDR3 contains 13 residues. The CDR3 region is CASTNGQRDGYTF. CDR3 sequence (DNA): TGTGCCAGCACCAACGGACAGCGAGATGGCTACACCTTC. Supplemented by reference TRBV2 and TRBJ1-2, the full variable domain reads EPEVTQTPSHQVTQMGQEVILRCVPISNHLYFYWYRQILGQKVEFLVSFYNNEISEKSEIFDDQFSVERPDGSNFTLKIRSTKLEDSAMYFCASTNGQRDGYTFGSGTRLTVV.

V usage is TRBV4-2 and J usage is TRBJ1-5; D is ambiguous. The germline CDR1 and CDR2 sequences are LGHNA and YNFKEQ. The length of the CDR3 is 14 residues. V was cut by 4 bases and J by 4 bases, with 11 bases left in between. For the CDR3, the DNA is TGTGCCAGCAGCCCTATGTCGGGGAATCAGCCCCAGCATTTT. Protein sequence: CASSPMSGNQPQHF.

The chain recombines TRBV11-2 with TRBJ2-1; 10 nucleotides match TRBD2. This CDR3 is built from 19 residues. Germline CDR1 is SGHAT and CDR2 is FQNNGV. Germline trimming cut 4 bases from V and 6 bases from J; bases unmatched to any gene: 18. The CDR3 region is CASSSLGQGGLAGVNEQFF. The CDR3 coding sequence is TGTGCCAGCAGCTCATTAGGACAGGGTGGGCTAGCGGGGGTCAATGAGCAGTTCTTC.

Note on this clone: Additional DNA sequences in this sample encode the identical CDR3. CDR3 loop: CASSLGLAGETQYF. CDR3 nucleotides: TGTGCCAGCAGCTTAGGACTAGCGGGAGAGACCCAGTACTTC. The J gene is TRBJ2-5, the V gene TRBV7-2, with 10 bases fitting TRBD2. CDR3 length: 14 amino acids. The V gene's germline CDR1 is SGHTA and CDR2 FQGNSA. The trim removed 1 base at V and 4 bases at J, leaving 0 bases unmatched.

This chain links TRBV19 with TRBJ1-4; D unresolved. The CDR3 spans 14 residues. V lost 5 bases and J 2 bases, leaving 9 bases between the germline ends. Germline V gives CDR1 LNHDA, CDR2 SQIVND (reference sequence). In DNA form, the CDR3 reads TGTGCCAGTAGTCGCCAAGTTACTAATGAAAAACTGTTTTTT. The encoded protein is CASSRQVTNEKLFF.

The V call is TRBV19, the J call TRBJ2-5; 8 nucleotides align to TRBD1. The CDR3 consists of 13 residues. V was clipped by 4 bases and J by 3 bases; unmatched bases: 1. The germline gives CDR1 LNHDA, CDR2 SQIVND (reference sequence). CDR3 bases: TGTGCCAGTAGTACGGACAGGGAAGAGACCCAGTACTTC. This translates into CASSTDREETQYF. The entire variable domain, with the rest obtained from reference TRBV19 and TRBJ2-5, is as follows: DGGITQSPKYLFRKEGQNVTLSCEQNLNHDAMYWYRQDPGQGLRLIYYSQIVNDFQKGDIAEGYSVSREKKESFPLTVTSAQKNPTAFYLCASSTDREETQYFGPGTRLLVL.

The CDR3 sequence: CASSYPGARESYEQYF. The CDR3 coding sequence is TGTGCCAGCAGTTACCCTGGCGCAAGGGAGTCCTACGAGCAGTACTTC. This chain connects TRBV6-5 to TRBJ2-7; D is perhaps TRBD2 (5 bases). With 2 bases removed from V and 1 base from J, the gap between germline ends came to 15 bases. CDR3 length equals 16 residues. Per germline, CDR1 MNHEY and CDR2 SVGAGI.

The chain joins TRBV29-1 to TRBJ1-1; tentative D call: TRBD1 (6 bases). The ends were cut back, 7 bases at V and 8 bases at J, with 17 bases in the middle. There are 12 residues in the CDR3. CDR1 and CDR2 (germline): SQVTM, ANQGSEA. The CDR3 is CSGRTGTSEAFF. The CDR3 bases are TGCAGCGGCCGAACAGGGACTTCAGAAGCTTTCTTT.

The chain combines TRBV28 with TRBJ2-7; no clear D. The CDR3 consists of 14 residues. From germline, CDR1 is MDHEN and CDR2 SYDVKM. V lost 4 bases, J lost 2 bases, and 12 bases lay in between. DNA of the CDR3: TGTGCCAGCAGTTCCTACCAAGGGACCTACGAGCAGTACTTC. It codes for CASSSYQGTYEQYF.

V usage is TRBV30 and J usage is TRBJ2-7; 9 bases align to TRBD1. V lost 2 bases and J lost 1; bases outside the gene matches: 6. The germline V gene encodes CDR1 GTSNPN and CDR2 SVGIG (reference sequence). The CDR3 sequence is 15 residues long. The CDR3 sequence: CAWSRGQGQSYEQYF. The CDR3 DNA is TGTGCCTGGAGTAGGGGACAGGGTCAATCCTACGAGCAGTACTTC.

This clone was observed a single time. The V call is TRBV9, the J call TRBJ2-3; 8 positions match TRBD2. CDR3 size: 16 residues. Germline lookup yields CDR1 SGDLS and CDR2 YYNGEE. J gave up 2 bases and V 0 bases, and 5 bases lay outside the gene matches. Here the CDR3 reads CASSVGIAGNTDTQYF. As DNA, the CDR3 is TGTGCCAGCAGCGTAGGAATAGCGGGGAACACAGATACGCAGTATTTT. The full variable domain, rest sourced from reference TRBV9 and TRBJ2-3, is DSGVTQTPKHLITATGQRVTLRCSPRSGDLSVYWYQQSLDQGLQFLIQYYNGEERAKGNILERFSAQQFPDLHSELNLSSLELGDSALYFCASSVGIAGNTDTQYFGPGTRLTVL.

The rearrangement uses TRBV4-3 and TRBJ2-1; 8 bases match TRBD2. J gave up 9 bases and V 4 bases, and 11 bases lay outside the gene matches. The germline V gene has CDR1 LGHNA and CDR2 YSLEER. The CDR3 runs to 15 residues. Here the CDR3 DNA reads TGCGCCAGCAGCCTACAGCGGGAGCCGTATCTTGAGCAGTTCTTC. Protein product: CASSLQREPYLEQFF.

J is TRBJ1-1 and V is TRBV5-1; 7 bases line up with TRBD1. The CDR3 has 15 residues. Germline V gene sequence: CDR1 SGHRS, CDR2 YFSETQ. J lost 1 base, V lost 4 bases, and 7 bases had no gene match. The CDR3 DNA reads TGCGCCAGCAGCAAAGATACAGGGGCGAACACTGAAGCTTTCTTT. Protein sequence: CASSKDTGANTEAFF.

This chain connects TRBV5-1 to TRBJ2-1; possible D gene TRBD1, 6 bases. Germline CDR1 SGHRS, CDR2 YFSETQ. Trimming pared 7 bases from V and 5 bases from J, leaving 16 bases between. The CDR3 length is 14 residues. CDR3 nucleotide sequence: TGCGCCAGCTCTATATCCGGGACAAACAATGAGCAGTTCTTC. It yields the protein CASSISGTNNEQFF.